This paragraph reports one T cell receptor (beta chain). The antigen remains unidentified. This sample stems from a study of T cell responses to AZD1222 COVID-19 vaccine. TCRdb keeps only in-frame clones here, not all; method: immunoSEQ multiplex PCR. The table lists some 190,000 clones, nearly 95% of them singletons. Study outcomes and limitations: Two AZD1222 doses significantly raised spike-specific TCR breadth and depth over controls.

The CDR3 loop spans 14 amino acids. Germline V gives CDR1 LNHDA, CDR2 SQIVND (reference sequence). Trimming left V 3 bases short and J 0 bases short, with 6 bases between. The clonotype was recovered from an adult who received the AZD1222 COVID-19 vaccine. The chain joins TRBV19 to TRBJ1-5; D gene unclear. The source was peripheral blood, collected 28 days after the second AZD1222 dose. The chain's CDR3 is CASSMLTSNQPQHF. The CDR3 DNA reads as TGTGCCAGTAGTATGCTCACTAGCAATCAGCCCCAGCATTTT.